One and the same sample provided the 2 T cell receptor beta chains below, sequenced in a study of molecular identifiers for immune sequencing clone quantification (dated by TCRdb to the late 2010s). Libraries were constructed by PCR. The reads were generated on an Illumina HiSeq 4000. TCRdb cleaned the public reads at Q25 with fastp, built clones with MiXCR and kept in-frame beta chains. Each CDR3 protein gets just one entry, which takes the most common genes and DNA from the rows behind it. The sample has under 650,000 distinct CDR3 sequences on record, 15% to 20% of them singletons. 0.7% to 1% of the sample rests with the top ten. The sequencing sample was made of naive CD8+ T cells from blood, with Jurkat cell RNA spiked in. The label giving this sample's cell subset or site can be read as: FACS-sorted CD8+CD4-CCR7+CD45RA+ naive T cells. Receptors were obtained from a human donor in good health. Some libraries in this study had Jurkat cell RNA spiked in.

This clonotype occurred a few times. V and J are TRBV4-1 and TRBJ2-1; a possible D gene is TRBD1 (6 bases). V gave up 2 bases and J gave up 9 bases, with 17 bases separating them. CDR3 length equals 15 residues. CDR1 and CDR2 (germline): MGHRA, YSYEKL. For the CDR3, the DNA is TGCGCCAGCAGCCAACTGGCGGGTGGGGGCGGTGAGCAGTTCTTC. The encoded protein is CASSQLAGGGGEQFF.

A word on this clonotype: A much more abundant neighbour one base away suggests this may be a read error. The CDR3 DNA is TGTGCCTGTAGTATGGGGACTAGCGGGTACAATGAGCAGTTCTTC. As protein: CACSMGTSGYNEQFF. The chain is built from TRBV19 and TRBJ2-1; 12 nucleotides agree with TRBD2. The CDR3 has 15 residues. CDR1 and CDR2 (germline): LNHDA, SQIVND (reference sequence).